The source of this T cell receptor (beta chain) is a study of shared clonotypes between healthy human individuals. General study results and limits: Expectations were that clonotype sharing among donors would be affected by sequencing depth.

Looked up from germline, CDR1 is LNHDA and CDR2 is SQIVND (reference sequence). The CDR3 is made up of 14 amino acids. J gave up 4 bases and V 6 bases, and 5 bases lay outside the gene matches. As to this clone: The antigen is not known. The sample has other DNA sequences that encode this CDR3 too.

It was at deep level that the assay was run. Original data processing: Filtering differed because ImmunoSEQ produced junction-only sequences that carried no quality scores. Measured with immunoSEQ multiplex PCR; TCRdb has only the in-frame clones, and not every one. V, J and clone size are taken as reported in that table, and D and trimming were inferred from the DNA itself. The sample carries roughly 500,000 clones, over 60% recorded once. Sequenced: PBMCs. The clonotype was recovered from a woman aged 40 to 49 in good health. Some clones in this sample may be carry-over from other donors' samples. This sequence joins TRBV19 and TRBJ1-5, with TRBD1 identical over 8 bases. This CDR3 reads CASSLDRVNQPQHF. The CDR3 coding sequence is TGTGCCAGTAGCCTGGACAGGGTTAATCAGCCCCAGCATTTT.